These 6 T cell receptor beta chains came from one sample sequenced in a study of Graves' ophthalmopathy and Graves' hyperthyroidism. The sequenced template was RNA, covering the TCR beta CDR3 region. HTBI primers served in a first-round RT-PCR, which a second-round multiplex PCR followed. A single record per CDR3 protein comes from TCRdb applying MiXCR to the multiplex PCR reads. The sample yields more than 1,000,000 distinct CDR3 sequences, about 35% seen once. Sequencing input: peripheral blood or thyroid tissue (not recorded which). The origin of the receptors is an adult man with Graves' hyperthyroidism.

This clonotype was counted at least ten times. This chain links TRBV19 with TRBJ1-5; the match to TRBD1 covers 8 bases. V trimming: 3 bases; J trimming: 3 bases; junction bases outside the gene matches: 4. The V gene's germline CDR1 is LNHDA and CDR2 SQIVND (reference sequence). The CDR3 runs to 15 residues. CDR3 DNA: TGTGCCAGTAGTATTCCGGACAGGGTCAATCAGCCCCAGCATTTT. The encoded protein is CASSIPDRVNQPQHF.

This clonotype occurred once. This sequence joins TRBV4-1 and TRBJ1-1; D is uncertain. From germline, CDR1 is MGHRA and CDR2 YSYEKL. The V and J ends lost 2 bases and 6 bases respectively, with 13 bases between them. This CDR3 comprises 14 residues. As DNA, the CDR3 is TGCGCCAGCAGCCAAAACTATTACGGCGCTGAAGCTTTCTTT. Translation gives CASSQNYYGAEAFF.

The V call is TRBV7-2, the J call TRBJ2-7; D is perhaps TRBD2 (6 bases). Germline V gives CDR1 SGHTA, CDR2 FQGNSA. The CDR3 sequence is 16 residues long. V was cut by 0 bases and J by 0 bases, with 12 bases left in between. DNA for the CDR3: TGTGCCAGCAGCTTAGCCGGGCTAGCGAGCTCCTACGAGCAGTACTTC. Translation gives CASSLAGLASSYEQYF.

This clonotype was seen at least ten times. The V gene is TRBV6-6, the J gene TRBJ1-4, with a tentative D call TRBD1 (5 bases). CDR1 is MNHNY and CDR2 is SVGAGI in the germline V gene (reference sequence). The V and J ends lost 0 bases and 8 bases respectively, with 13 bases between them. CDR3 size: 15 residues. For the CDR3, the DNA is TGTGCCAGCAGTTACTCACGGGCCTCAGGGGAAAAACTGTTTTTT. This gives the protein CASSYSRASGEKLFF.

Details on this clonotype: A read error may explain this, as a much larger clone is one base away. V and J are TRBV10-3 and TRBJ1-6; 7 bases align to TRBD1. The germline gives CDR1 ENHRY, CDR2 SYGVKD. This CDR3 has 15 amino acids. CDR3 coding DNA: TGTGCCATCGGGAGGGACAGTCACTATAATTCACCCCTCCGCTTT. Translation: CAIGRDSHYNSPLRF.

The V call is TRBV9, the J call TRBJ1-2, with TRBD1 matching over 9 bases. Germline CDR1 SGDLS, CDR2 YYNGEE. CDR3 length: 16 residues. Trimming removed 5 bases from V and 4 bases from J; junction bases left unmatched: 12. The CDR3 DNA reads as TGTGCCAGCAGTTCAGACAGGGGGGGAACCTTCTATGGCTACACCTTC. This sequence encodes CASSSDRGGTFYGYTF.